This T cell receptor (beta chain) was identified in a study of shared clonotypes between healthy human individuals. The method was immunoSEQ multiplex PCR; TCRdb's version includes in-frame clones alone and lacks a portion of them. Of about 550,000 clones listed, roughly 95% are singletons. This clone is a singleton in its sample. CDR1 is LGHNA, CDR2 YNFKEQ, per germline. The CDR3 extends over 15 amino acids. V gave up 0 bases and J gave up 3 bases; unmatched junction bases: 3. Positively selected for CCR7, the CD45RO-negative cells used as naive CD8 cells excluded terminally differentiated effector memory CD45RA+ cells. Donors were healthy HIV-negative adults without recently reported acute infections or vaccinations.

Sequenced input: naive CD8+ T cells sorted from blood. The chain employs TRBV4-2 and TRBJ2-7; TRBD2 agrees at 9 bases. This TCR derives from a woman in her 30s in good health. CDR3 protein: CASSQDRLADYEQYF. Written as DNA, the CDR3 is TGTGCCAGCAGCCAAGATCGACTAGCGGACTACGAGCAGTACTTC.